This TCR beta chain was sequenced in a study of identical twins (dated by TCRdb to the mid-2010s). Background for the entire study: TCR alpha and beta repertoires from monozygotic twins, unrelated adults of various ages and cord blood were deep-sequenced to test whether fetal clonotypes persist. To rule out contamination, replicate twin experiments were performed at different times with different library preparation protocols.

Every donor was a healthy Caucasian. Three pairs of female monozygotic twins, all aged about 18 to 29 years, were included in the twin cohort. Positive isolation kits from Invitrogen were used to isolate the CD4+ and CD8+ T cell populations. On this clonotype itself: The clone's antigen remains unknown. No much larger clone is present one base from it, and per-base qualities are unavailable.

Beyond this particular receptor, the publication reports: Invariant T cells such as MAIT and iNKT could partly confound zero-insertion analyses, though diverse VJ usage argued against this for most clonotypes. Recombination models systematically underestimated out-of-frame TCR alpha sharing in monozygotic twins but agreed with sharing between unrelated individuals. Compared with coincidental sharing between unrelated individuals, out-of-frame TCR alpha sequences shared between twins had an excess of sequences with low generation probability. Fewer insertions were carried by abundant cord blood beta clonotypes; a weaker similar trend was observed in young adult naive repertoires, while no such trend was observed in memory repertoires. In beta out-of-frame sequences, excess twin sharing was weaker, because having fewer shared sequences lowered the signal-to-noise ratio. Because the same donors could not be followed over many years, the conclusions depended on cross-sectional statistical analysis.

Sequences SGHAT (CDR1) and FQNNGV (CDR2) are obtained from the germline V gene. The trim is 4 bases for V and 1 base for J, with a gap of 7 bases between the germline ends. Counted from cysteine to phenylalanine, this CDR3 has 13 amino acids. Of the read, only the CDR3 DNA is kept; its 39 bases are in frame from base 1. The protocol used for the library was 5' RACE. Reads for this sample came from an Illumina HiSeq 2000. A universal primer binding site was introduced by template switching, and a unique molecular identifier was present in the final cDNA, enabling accurate counting of TCR cDNA molecules. First-strand cDNA for TCR alpha and beta chains was synthesized from specific primers in the conserved constant-segment region. To control for contamination, every cDNA library was double barcoded, receiving both a SMART-Mk sample barcode and Illumina barcodes. Two successive PCR steps introduced TruSeq adapter sequences along with Illumina sample barcodes. The Illumina HiSeq platform was used with custom primers to sequence TCR alpha and beta cDNA libraries. On the authors' methods: Raw reads were processed with MiGEC to extract unique molecular identifiers, and MiXCR was used to determine CDR3 positions. Recombination models were inferred per individual with the repgenHMM and IGoR tools using an EM algorithm. Shared clonotypes were analyzed with the tcR package in R, and sharing was normalized by the product of cloneset sizes. Out-of-frame nonproductive sequences were analyzed to study raw recombination free of thymic and clonal selection effects. TCRdb trimmed public reads at Q25 via fastp, called clones via MiXCR and kept in-frame beta chains. Records with the same CDR3 protein are collapsed into one entry carrying the most frequent genes and DNA. The authors' filters were not applied to this entry. The sample table shows roughly 230,000 distinct CDR3 sequences, and approximately 8.6% are seen once. Of the sample, about 3% is held by the ten largest clones.

A further study also used this sample, focusing on yellow fever vaccine responses in identical twins. As the second publication notes: The T cell response to vaccination in identical twins was reported by the authors to appear partly convergent and partly personalized. Focusing on identical twins, the study followed the T cell clones that responded to the vaccine, and did so with precision.

The source of this sequence is a woman under 30 in good health. Sequencing was done on a sample of CD8+ T cells sorted from blood. The chain is made from TRBV11-2 and TRBJ1-1, with the D gene not clear enough to name. The nucleotides are TGTGCCAGCAGCTCCTTCCGGAACACTGAAGCTTTCTTT. It encodes CASSSFRNTEAFF.